The rows below give T cell receptor beta chains drawn from one sample of a study of response to subunit inactivated influenza vaccine. TCRdb ran MiXCR on the RT-PCR reads and lists one entry per CDR3 protein. Found here are about 540,000 distinct CDR3 sequences, around 15% of them singletons; the top ten hold approximately 10%. The sample in question was PBMCs from blood, obtained 11 to 12 days after vaccination. The receptors stem from a man over 45 who received an inactivated influenza vaccine. Each CDR3 is given with its conserved first and last residue. Each record gives: V gene, clone size, D gene, CDR3 length, J gene, CDR3 DNA, CDR3 protein. The D gene is left open where the match is weak. Clone size is not always given. Where it is, it says once, few, many or a class for expanded clones.

>TRBV20-1|many|.|14|TRBJ1-5
TGCAGTGCTTTGGTCGGGGGGGCCAATCAGCCCCAGCATTTT
CSALVGGANQPQHF
>TRBV12-3/TRBV12-4|.|TRBD2|16|TRBJ2-3
TGTGCCAGCAGTCCCCGGACTAGCGTATGGACAGATACGCAGTATTTT
CASSPRTSVWTDTQYF
>TRBV5-1|.|.|16|TRBJ2-7
TGCGCCAGCAGCTTGGCAATAGTGACGCGGTCCTACGAGCAGTACTTC
CASSLAIVTRSYEQYF
>TRBV6-5|.|TRBD2|15|TRBJ2-1
TGTGCCAGCAGTTACCTTGCACTAGCGGGAAGTGAGCAGTTCTTC
CASSYLALAGSEQFF
>TRBV4-1|.|.|16|TRBJ1-6
TGCGCCAGCAGCCAAGTGTCTTTTTTGGGGAATTCACCCCTCCACTTT
CASSQVSFLGNSPLHF
>TRBV5-1|.|TRBD1|13|TRBJ2-7
TGCGCCAGCAGAGGGACAGGGCCCTACGAGCAGTACTTC
CASRGTGPYEQYF
>TRBV5-1|.|.|15|TRBJ2-7
TGCGCCAGCAGCCCCGGGGACGGTAGCTCCTACGAGCAGTACTTC
CASSPGDGSSYEQYF
>TRBV12-3/TRBV12-4|.|TRBD1|15|TRBJ2-7
TGTGCCAGCAGTCAGGGGGCAGGGGAATGGTACGAGCAGTACTTC
CASSQGAGEWYEQYF
>TRBV2|few|.|13|TRBJ2-2
TGTGCCAGCAGACCCGGGTTCACCGGGGAGCTGTTTTTT
CASRPGFTGELFF
>TRBV20-1|.|.|14|TRBJ1-6
TGCAGTGCTAGGGATGGGGGGGGGAATTCACCCCTCCACTTT
CSARDGGGNSPLHF